This T cell receptor (beta chain) was sequenced during a study of radiotherapy plus CTLA-4 blockade in lung cancer. Notes on the study in general: There was expansion of tumor-derived TCR clones in blood after radiotherapy plus ipilimumab. Reports identified early blood T cell clone dynamics, with interferon-beta, as the best response predictor.

V lost 6 bases and J lost 6, with 14 bases in between. CDR3 length: 13 amino acids. In germline, CDR1 is SNHLY, CDR2 FYNNEI. With ipilimumab providing CTLA-4 blockade, focal radiation was administered to patients who had chemo-refractory metastatic non-small-cell lung cancer. Libraries were prepared by immunoSEQ multiplex PCR; TCRdb keeps only in-frame clonotypes and omits some of them. The data show under 25,000 clones, with approximately 70% seen just once and around 3.5% held by the top ten. Relative to its sample, this clone is medium-sized. The target antigen is unknown. The TCR originated in a human donor with non-small cell lung cancer who had stable disease on radiotherapy plus ipilimumab. The sequencing here drew on peripheral blood, taken from a patient treated with radiotherapy plus ipilimumab. The chain recombines TRBV2 with TRBJ1-1; D might be TRBD1 (6 bases). CDR3 protein: CASRLQGPSEAFF. Here the CDR3 DNA reads TGTGCCAGCAGGCTACAGGGACCCTCTGAAGCTTTCTTT.